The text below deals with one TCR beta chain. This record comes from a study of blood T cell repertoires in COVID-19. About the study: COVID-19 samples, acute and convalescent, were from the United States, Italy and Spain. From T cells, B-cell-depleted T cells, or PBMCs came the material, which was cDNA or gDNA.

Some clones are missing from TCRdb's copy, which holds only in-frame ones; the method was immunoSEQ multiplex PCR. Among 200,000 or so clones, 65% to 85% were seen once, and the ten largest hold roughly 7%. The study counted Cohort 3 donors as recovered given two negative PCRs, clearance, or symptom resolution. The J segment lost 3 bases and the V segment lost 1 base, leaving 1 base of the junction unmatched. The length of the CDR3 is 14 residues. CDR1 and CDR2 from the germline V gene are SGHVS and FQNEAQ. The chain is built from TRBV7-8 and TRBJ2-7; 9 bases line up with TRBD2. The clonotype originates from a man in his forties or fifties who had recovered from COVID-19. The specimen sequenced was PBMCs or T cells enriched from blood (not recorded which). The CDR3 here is CASSLGGGGYEQYF. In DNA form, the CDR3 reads TGTGCCAGCAGCTTAGGCGGGGGGGGCTACGAGCAGTACTTC.